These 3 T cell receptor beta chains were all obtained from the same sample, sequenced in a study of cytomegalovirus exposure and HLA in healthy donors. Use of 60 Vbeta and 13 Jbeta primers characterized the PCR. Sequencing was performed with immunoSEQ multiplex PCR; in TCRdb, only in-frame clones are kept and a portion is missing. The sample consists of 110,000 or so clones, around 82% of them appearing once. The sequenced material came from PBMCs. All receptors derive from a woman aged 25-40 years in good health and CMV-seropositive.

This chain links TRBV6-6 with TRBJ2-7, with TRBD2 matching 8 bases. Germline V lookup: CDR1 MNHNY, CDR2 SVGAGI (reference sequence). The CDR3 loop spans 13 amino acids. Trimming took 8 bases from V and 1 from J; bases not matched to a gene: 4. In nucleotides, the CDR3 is TGTGCCAGCCGAACTAGCGGATCCTACGAGCAGTACTTC. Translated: CASRTSGSYEQYF.

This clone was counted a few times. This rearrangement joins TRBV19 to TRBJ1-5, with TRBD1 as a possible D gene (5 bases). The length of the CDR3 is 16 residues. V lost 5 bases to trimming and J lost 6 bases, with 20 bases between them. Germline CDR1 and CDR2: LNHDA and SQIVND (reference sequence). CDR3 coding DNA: TGTGCCAGTAGTTGGAAAGGGGCCCTTCCAGCTCAGCCCCAGCATTTT. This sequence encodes CASSWKGALPAQPQHF. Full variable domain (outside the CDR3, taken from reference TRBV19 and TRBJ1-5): DGGITQSPKYLFRKEGQNVTLSCEQNLNHDAMYWYRQDPGQGLRLIYYSQIVNDFQKGDIAEGYSVSREKKESFPLTVTSAQKNPTAFYLCASSWKGALPAQPQHFGDGTRLSIL.

The CDR3 sequence is CASSLDRDIYNEQFF. DNA of the CDR3: TGTGCCAGCAGCTTAGACCGGGACATCTACAATGAGCAGTTCTTC. The gene calls are TRBV11-2 and TRBJ2-1; possibly TRBD1 for D (6 bases). Germline loops: CDR1 SGHAT, CDR2 FQNNGV. The CDR3 contains 15 residues. Trimming removed 0 bases at V and 3 bases at J, with 9 bases between.